This TCR beta chain was sequenced in a study of response to subunit inactivated influenza vaccine. TCRdb passed the RT-PCR reads through MiXCR, listing each CDR3 protein once. Found here are around 520,000 distinct CDR3 sequences, 25% of them singletons; the top ten hold 1.5% to 2%. Germline V gene sequence: CDR1 SGHTA, CDR2 FQGNSA. Deletions cut 6 bases from V and 2 bases from J, with 17 bases between. The CDR3 runs 15 residues. The sequence derives from a man aged 50 to 59 who received an inactivated influenza vaccine. The chain uses TRBV7-2 and TRBJ2-7; D gene ambiguous. Here the sequenced sample was CD4+ T cells sorted from PBMCs, taken roughly 5 days after vaccination. CDR3 bases: TGTGCCAGCAGTCCCGGTGTCCCCTGGCCCTACGAGCAGTACTTC. This encodes CASSPGVPWPYEQYF.